Reported below is one T cell receptor (beta chain). There are 15 residues in the CDR3. Trimming cost V 6 bases and J 0 bases; bases outside gene matches: 5. Germline lookup yields CDR1 LNHDA and CDR2 SQIVND (reference sequence). This sample is drawn from a study of blood T cell repertoires in COVID-19. Study background: Donors in the United States, Italy and Spain gave samples during acute or convalescent COVID-19.

Clones were sequenced by immunoSEQ multiplex PCR, and TCRdb holds only the in-frame ones, with some missing. The sample includes fewer than 450,000 clones, about 93% of them seen just once. Material for sequencing was peripheral blood. The source is a woman younger than 30 who had recovered from COVID-19. The chain couples TRBV19 to TRBJ2-1, with 7 bases matching TRBD2. The CDR3 sequence is CASRLGDYSYNEQFF. CDR3 coding DNA: TGTGCCAGTAGACTTGGGGACTACTCCTACAATGAGCAGTTCTTC.